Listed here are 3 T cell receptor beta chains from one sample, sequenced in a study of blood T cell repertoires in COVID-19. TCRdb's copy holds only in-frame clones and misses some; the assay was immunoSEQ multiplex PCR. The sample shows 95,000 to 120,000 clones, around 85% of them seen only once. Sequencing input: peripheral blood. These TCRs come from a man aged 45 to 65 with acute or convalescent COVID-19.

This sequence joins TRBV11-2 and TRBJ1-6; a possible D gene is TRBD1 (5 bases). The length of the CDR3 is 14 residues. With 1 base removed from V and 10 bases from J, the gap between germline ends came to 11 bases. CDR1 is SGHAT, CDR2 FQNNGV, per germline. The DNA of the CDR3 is TGTGCCAGCAGCTTAGGCGGGGGTATCTCACCCCTCCACTTT. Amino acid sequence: CASSLGGGISPLHF.

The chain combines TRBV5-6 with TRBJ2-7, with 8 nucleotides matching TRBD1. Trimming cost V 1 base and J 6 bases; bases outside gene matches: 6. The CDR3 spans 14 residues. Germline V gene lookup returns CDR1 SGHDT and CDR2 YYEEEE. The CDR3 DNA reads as TGTGCCAGCAGCTTGCTCCAGGGGGCAGTCGAGCAGTACGTC. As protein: CASSLLQGAVEQYV.

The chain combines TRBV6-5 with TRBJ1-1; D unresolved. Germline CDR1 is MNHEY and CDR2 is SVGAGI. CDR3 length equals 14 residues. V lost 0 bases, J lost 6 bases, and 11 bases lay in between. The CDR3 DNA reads TGTGCCAGCAGTTACTCAGCCGGGTTAGCTGAAGCTTTCTTT. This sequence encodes CASSYSAGLAEAFF.